Sequencing of this TCR beta chain was carried out in a study of metastatic and nonmetastatic thyroid tumors. Study overall: Repertoires were compared across blood and tumor or nodule tissue from malignant and benign thyroid patients. Study conclusions and caveats: When malignant thyroid tumors were compared with benign nodules, TCR beta diversity was reportedly significantly higher in the malignant tumors. This held in both blood and tumor samples.

Each patient came to thyroid surgery without any prior treatment (of any kind). Trimming cost V 8 bases and J 5 bases, with 19 bases left between them. CDR3 size: 15 residues. The V gene's germline CDR1 is SNHLY and CDR2 FYNNEI. Relative to its sample, this clone is medium-sized. No antigen is known for it. How the authors handled the data: Construction of a distant-metastasis classifier for papillary thyroid cancer relied on CDR3 differences across clinicopathological groups. TCRdb used MiXCR to call clones anew from the PCR reads. The V and J calls were not made by the authors but by TCRdb's processing. The sample holds roughly 18,000 clones, approximately 32% seen once.

Source material: adjacent normal tissue. The source is a female donor with papillary thyroid cancer or a benign thyroid nodule (not recorded which). Some clones in this sample may be carry-over from other donors' samples. This chain connects TRBV2 to TRBJ1-5; the D gene is possibly TRBD1 (5 bases). CDR3 bases: TGTGCCAGCCTCCTGCGGCGGGGAGGGGATCAGCCCCAGCATTTT. It translates to CASLLRRGGDQPQHF. Combining the CDR3 with reference TRBV2 and TRBJ1-5 gives the whole variable domain EPEVTQTPSHQVTQMGQEVILRCVPISNHLYFYWYRQILGQKVEFLVSFYNNEISEKSEIFDDQFSVERPDGSNFTLKIRSTKLEDSAMYFCASLLRRGGDQPQHFGDGTRLSIL.